The clone carrying this TCR beta chain was recorded at least ten times. This sample stems from a study of T cells in Graves' hyperthyroidism and ophthalmopathy. The CDR3 runs to 15 residues. Germline CDR1 reads SGHVS; CDR2 reads FQNEAQ. V gave up 1 base and J gave up 2 bases; unmatched junction bases: 1. Using RNA transcripts as the source, TCR beta CDR3 regions were amplified. An initial round of RT-PCR targeting the TCR CDR3 relied on the HTBI primer set. TCRdb used MiXCR to reprocess the multiplex PCR reads, holding one entry per CDR3 protein. This sample carries fewer than 400,000 distinct CDR3 sequences, 11% to 15% of them seen once, and the ten largest clones take over 25%.

J is TRBJ2-3 and V is TRBV7-8, with 9 nucleotides matching TRBD2. Input material: blood. The TCR sequence derives from a man aged 50 to 60 with Graves' ophthalmopathy. CDR3 protein: CASSLVAGATDTQYF. CDR3 bases: TGTGCCAGCAGCTTAGTAGCGGGGGCCACAGATACGCAGTATTTT.